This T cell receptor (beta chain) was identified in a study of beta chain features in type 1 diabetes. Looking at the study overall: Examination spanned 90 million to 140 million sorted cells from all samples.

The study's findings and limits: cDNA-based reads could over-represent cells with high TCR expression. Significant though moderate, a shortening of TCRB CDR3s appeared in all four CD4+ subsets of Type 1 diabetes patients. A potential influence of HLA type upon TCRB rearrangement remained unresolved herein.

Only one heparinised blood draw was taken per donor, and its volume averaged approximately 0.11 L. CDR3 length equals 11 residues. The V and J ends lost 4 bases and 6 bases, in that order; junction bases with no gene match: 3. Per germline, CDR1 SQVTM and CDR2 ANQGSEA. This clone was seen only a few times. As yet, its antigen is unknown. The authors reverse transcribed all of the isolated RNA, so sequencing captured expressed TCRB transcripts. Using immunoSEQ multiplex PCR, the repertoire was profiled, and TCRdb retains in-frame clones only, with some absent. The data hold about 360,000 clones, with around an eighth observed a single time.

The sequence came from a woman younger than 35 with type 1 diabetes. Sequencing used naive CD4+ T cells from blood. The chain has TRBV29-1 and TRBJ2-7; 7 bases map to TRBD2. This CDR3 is CSVGREGEQYF. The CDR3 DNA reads TGCAGCGTTGGCAGGGAGGGCGAGCAGTACTTC.